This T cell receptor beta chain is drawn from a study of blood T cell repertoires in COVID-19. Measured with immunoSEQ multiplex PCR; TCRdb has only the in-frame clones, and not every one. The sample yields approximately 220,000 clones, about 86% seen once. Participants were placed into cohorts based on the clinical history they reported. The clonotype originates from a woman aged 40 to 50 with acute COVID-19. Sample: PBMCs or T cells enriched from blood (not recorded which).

CDR3 residues: CASSWGSGNDNEQFF. The CDR3 DNA sequence: TGTGCCAGCAGCTGGGGGAGCGGGAATGACAATGAGCAGTTCTTC. The V and J genes are TRBV7-7 and TRBJ2-1, with TRBD2 matching over 7 bases. The trim removed 4 bases at V and 5 bases at J, leaving 8 bases unmatched. The CDR3 totals 15 residues. In germline, CDR1 is SSHAT, CDR2 FNYEAQ (reference sequence). The variable domain in full, completed from reference TRBV7-7 and TRBJ2-1, reads GAGVSQSPRYKVTKRGQDVTLRCDPISSHATLYWYQQALGQGPEFLTYFNYEAQPDKSGLPSDRFSAERPEGSISTLTIQRTEQRDSAMYRCASSWGSGNDNEQFFGPGTRLTVL.